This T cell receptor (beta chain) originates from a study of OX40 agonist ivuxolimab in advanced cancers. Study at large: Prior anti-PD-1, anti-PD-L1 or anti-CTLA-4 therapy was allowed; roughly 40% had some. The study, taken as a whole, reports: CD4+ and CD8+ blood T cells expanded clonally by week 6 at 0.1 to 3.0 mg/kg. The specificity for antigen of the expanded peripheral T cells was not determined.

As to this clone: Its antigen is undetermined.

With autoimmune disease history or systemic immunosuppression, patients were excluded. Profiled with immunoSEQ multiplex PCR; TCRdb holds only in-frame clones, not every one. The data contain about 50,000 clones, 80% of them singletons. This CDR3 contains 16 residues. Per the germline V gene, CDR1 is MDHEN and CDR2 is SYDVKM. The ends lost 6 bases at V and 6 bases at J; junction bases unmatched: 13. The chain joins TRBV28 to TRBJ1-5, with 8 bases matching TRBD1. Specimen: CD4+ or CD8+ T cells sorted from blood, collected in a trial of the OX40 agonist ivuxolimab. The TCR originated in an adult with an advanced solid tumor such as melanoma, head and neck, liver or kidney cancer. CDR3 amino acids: CASSRTAGGRSQPQHF. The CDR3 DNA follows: TGTGCCAGCAGCCGCACCGCAGGGGGCCGGTCTCAGCCCCAGCATTTT. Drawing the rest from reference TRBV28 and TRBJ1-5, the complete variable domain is DVKVTQSSRYLVKRTGEKVFLECVQDMDHENMFWYRQDPGLGLRLIYFSYDVKMKEKGDIPEGYSVSREKKERFSLILESASTNQTSMYLCASSRTAGGRSQPQHFGDGTRLSIL.